One and the same sample provided the 23 T cell receptor beta chains below, sequenced in a study of blood T cell repertoires in COVID-19. The table came from immunoSEQ multiplex PCR; TCRdb's copy has only in-frame clones and leaves some out. The table lists a few hundred thousand clones, around 80% of them singletons. The specimen sequenced was peripheral blood. Receptors originate from a woman aged 65 to 85 with acute or convalescent COVID-19.

V gene TRBV24-1 combines with J gene TRBJ2-1; D is possibly TRBD1 (6 bases). Germline values: CDR1 KGHDR, CDR2 SFDVKD. The V and J ends lost 10 bases and 8 bases respectively, with 17 bases between them. The CDR3 covers 13 residues. The CDR3 here is CATTGVGGDEQFF. The CDR3 DNA follows: TGTGCCACAACAGGTGTTGGGGGCGATGAGCAGTTCTTC.

The V gene is TRBV5-1, the J gene TRBJ1-2, with D maybe TRBD1 (5 bases). The V end lost 4 bases, the J end lost 6 bases, and 10 bases lay between the germline ends. Germline V lookup: CDR1 SGHRS, CDR2 YFSETQ. The CDR3 is made up of 12 amino acids. Here the CDR3 DNA reads TGCGCCAGCAGCCGATGGGGGGATGGCTACACCTTC. It is translated as CASSRWGDGYTF.

V is TRBV5-1 and J is TRBJ2-2; 8 nucleotides line up with TRBD1. The germline CDR1 and CDR2 sequences are SGHRS and YFSETQ. There are 15 residues in the CDR3. J was trimmed by 6 bases and V by 4 bases; bases with no gene match: 8. The CDR3 nucleotides read TGCGCCAGCAGCATACTGACAGGGGACGCCGGGGAGCTGTTTTTT. The encoded protein is CASSILTGDAGELFF.

V gene TRBV5-1 combines with J gene TRBJ2-1; TRBD2 matches at 10 bases. This CDR3 region has 17 residues. From germline, CDR1 is SGHRS and CDR2 YFSETQ. The trim removed 0 bases at V and 3 bases at J, leaving 6 bases unmatched. The CDR3 DNA sequence: TGCGCCAGCAGCTTGGCGAGCGGGGGGGCCATCTACAATGAGCAGTTCTTC. As protein: CASSLASGGAIYNEQFF.

CDR3 coding DNA: TGTGCCAGCAGCAGGGGGCCCGGGGAGCTGTTTTTT. Its translation: CASSRGPGELFF. The chain joins TRBV12-3 or TRBV12-4 to TRBJ2-2, with 8 positions matching TRBD1. The CDR3 consists of 12 residues. The ends lost 6 bases at V and 6 bases at J; junction bases unmatched: 0.

The rearrangement uses TRBV30 and TRBJ2-5, with 9 bases identical to TRBD1. The CDR3 has 15 residues. V shed 2 bases, J shed 5 bases, and the junction held 9 bases outside the gene matches. The germline V gene has CDR1 GTSNPN and CDR2 SVGIG (reference sequence). CDR3 loop: CAWSLPGQGLETQYF. Written as DNA, the CDR3 is TGTGCCTGGAGTTTACCGGGACAGGGTTTGGAGACCCAGTACTTC.

The gene calls are TRBV10-3 and TRBJ1-1, with D possibly being TRBD1 (6 bases). This CDR3 region has 15 residues. Germline V gene sequence: CDR1 ENHRY, CDR2 SYGVKD. V was clipped by 5 bases and J by 3 bases, with 16 bases between them. CDR3 region: CAISREGGVDTEAFF. CDR3 bases: TGTGCCATCAGTAGGGAGGGGGGTGTGGACACTGAAGCTTTCTTT.

The J gene is TRBJ2-7, the V gene TRBV4-1; 8 bases fit TRBD2. The CDR3 runs to 17 residues. With V trimmed by 3 bases and J by 3 bases, 13 bases remained unmatched. CDR1 is MGHRA, CDR2 YSYEKL, per germline. CDR3 amino acids: CASSQSGGGMQNYEQYF. CDR3 bases: TGCGCCAGCAGCCAGTCCGGGGGGGGGATGCAGAACTACGAGCAGTACTTC.

The chain employs TRBV19 and TRBJ1-1, with 8 bases fitting TRBD1. The CDR3 covers 15 residues. The junction had 8 bases not matched to a gene; V was cut back by 3 bases and J by 5 bases. Germline CDR1 is LNHDA and CDR2 is SQIVND (reference sequence). The CDR3 DNA reads as TGTGCCAGTAGTATGGAACGACAGGGGAGGACTGAAGCTTTCTTT. It is translated as CASSMERQGRTEAFF.

The chain uses TRBV5-1 and TRBJ2-1; the match to TRBD1 covers 8 bases. The CDR3 totals 13 residues. Per germline, CDR1 SGHRS and CDR2 YFSETQ. The V gene end was trimmed by 3 bases and the J gene end by 10 bases; junction bases not matched to a gene: 6. Here the CDR3 DNA reads TGCGCCAGCAGCTCCCCGGACAGGGTAGAGCAGTTCTTC. Translating gives CASSSPDRVEQFF.

This chain links TRBV7-2 with TRBJ2-3; D is perhaps TRBD1 (5 bases). The V gene lost 2 bases and the J gene lost 4 bases, with 7 bases spanning the gap. Germline assignment: CDR1 SGHTA and CDR2 FQGNSA. The CDR3 is made up of 13 amino acids. CDR3 DNA: TGTGCCAGCAGCTTAAGACAGTCAGATACGCAGTATTTT. This sequence encodes CASSLRQSDTQYF.

This chain connects TRBV6-5 to TRBJ1-2; 7 bases are a match to TRBD1. In germline, CDR1 is MNHEY, CDR2 SVGAGI. The V segment lost 0 bases and the J segment 4 bases; nucleotides outside the gene matches: 5. This CDR3 is built from 15 residues. The CDR3 DNA reads as TGTGCCAGCAGTTACTCCCCGACAGGGACCTATGGCTACACCTTC. This gives the protein CASSYSPTGTYGYTF.

The rearrangement links TRBV15 to TRBJ1-2, with 8 bases identical to TRBD1. The CDR3 is made up of 16 amino acids. Germline CDR1 and CDR2: LNHNV and YYDKDF (reference sequence). V lost 0 bases to trimming and J lost 7 bases; unmatched junction nucleotides: 10. CDR3 nucleotides: TGTGCCACCAGCAGAGATATGCAGGGGGCTTTCTCTGGCTACACCTTC. Protein sequence: CATSRDMQGAFSGYTF.

The chain couples TRBV6-6 to TRBJ1-2; 7 bases map to TRBD1. Germline assignment: CDR1 MNHNY and CDR2 SVGAGI (reference sequence). V gave up 3 bases and J gave up 4 bases; unmatched junction bases: 11. This CDR3 has 16 residues. In nucleotides, the CDR3 is TGTGCCAGCAGTTATTCCGGGACAGACCGGGGCTATGGCTACACCTTC. It translates to CASSYSGTDRGYGYTF.

This clone appeared once. The CDR3 loop reads CASSEWRSTGELFF. For the CDR3, the DNA is TGCGCCAGCAGTGAGTGGAGGAGCACCGGGGAGCTGTTTTTT. The gene calls are TRBV10-2 and TRBJ2-2, with D tentatively TRBD2 (5 bases). CDR1 is WSHSY, CDR2 SAAADI, per germline. Trimming stripped 1 base from V and 4 bases from J, with 7 bases between. This CDR3 contains 14 residues.

This clone was seen only a few times. The rearrangement uses TRBV5-4 and TRBJ1-2; a weak D match, TRBD1 (6 bases). V was cut by 3 bases and J by 3 bases, with 15 bases left in between. CDR3 length equals 15 residues. From germline, CDR1 is SGHNT and CDR2 YYREEE (reference sequence). The CDR3 sequence is CASSSQGQGYYGYTF. CDR3 bases: TGTGCCAGCAGCTCCCAAGGGCAGGGGTACTATGGCTACACCTTC.

On this clone: Other DNA variants within this sample encode the same CDR3. The chain uses TRBV11-2 and TRBJ1-1; D remains unclear. The germline V gene has CDR1 SGHAT and CDR2 FQNNGV. The length of the CDR3 is 13 residues. V lost 4 bases and J 5 bases, leaving 11 bases between the germline ends. CDR3 coding DNA: TGTGCCAGCAGCTCCTTGGGCGGGACTGAAGCTTTCTTT. Residues: CASSSLGGTEAFF.

The V gene is TRBV7-2, the J gene TRBJ1-1; no firm D call. The CDR3 length is 13 residues. Per the germline V gene, CDR1 is SGHTA and CDR2 is FQGNSA. V lost 5 bases and J lost 6, with 13 bases in between. CDR3: CASSQPGRSEAFF. CDR3 coding DNA: TGTGCCAGCAGCCAACCAGGCAGGTCTGAAGCTTTCTTT.

The chain combines TRBV19 with TRBJ1-2; D not resolved. The CDR3 is 16 amino acids. V was pared by 5 bases and J by 4 bases, with 20 bases between. CDR1 and CDR2 from the germline V gene are LNHDA and SQIVND (reference sequence). Written as DNA, the CDR3 is TGTGCCAGTAGTCCGGGTGGTGGGAGCCTTTTCTATGGCTACACCTTC. It yields the protein CASSPGGGSLFYGYTF.

This clone occurred a few times. The chain couples TRBV6-5 to TRBJ2-7; 10 bases are shared with TRBD1. V trimming: 8 bases; J trimming: 5 bases; junction bases outside the gene matches: 12. The CDR3 contains 15 residues. CDR1 is MNHEY, CDR2 SVGAGI, per germline. The CDR3 is CASRTGGTGADEQYV. CDR3 DNA sequence: TGTGCCAGCCGGACAGGGGGTACGGGGGCGGACGAGCAGTACGTC.

The CDR3 nucleotides read TGTGCCAGCAGCTTTGGACAGGGAAGAATTCAGCCCCAGCATTTT. It translates to CASSFGQGRIQPQHF. The chain recombines TRBV7-2 with TRBJ1-5; 8 bases line up with TRBD1. The V and J ends lost 3 bases and 6 bases, in that order; junction bases with no gene match: 7. The CDR3 sequence is 15 residues long. Germline V lookup: CDR1 SGHTA, CDR2 FQGNSA. The complete variable domain, with remaining parts taken from reference TRBV7-2 and TRBJ1-5, reads GAGVSQSPSNKVTEKGKDVELRCDPISGHTALYWYRQSLGQGLEFLIYFQGNSAPDKSGLPSDRFSAERTGGSVSTLTIQRTQQEDSAVYLCASSFGQGRIQPQHFGDGTRLSIL.

The chain uses TRBV27 and TRBJ2-1; a possible D gene is TRBD1 (6 bases). CDR3 length: 11 amino acids. Deletions cut 8 bases from V and 9 bases from J, with 11 bases between. CDR1 MNHEY and CDR2 SMNVEV come from the germline V gene (reference sequence). This chain's CDR3 is CASLRGSEQFF. The DNA of the CDR3 is TGTGCCAGCCTTAGGGGGAGTGAGCAGTTCTTC.

This clone was observed a single time. CDR3 coding DNA: TGTGCCAGCAGCTTGGTGGACATGAACACTGAAGCTTTCTTT. This gives the protein CASSLVDMNTEAFF. This chain uses TRBV5-4 with TRBJ1-1; a weak D match, TRBD1 (5 bases). Trimming cost V 0 bases and J 0 bases, with 6 bases left between them. The CDR3 has 14 amino acids. Germline V CDR1 and CDR2: SGHNT, YYREEE (reference sequence).